The 6 T cell receptor beta chains reported below all come from one sample, sequenced in a study of cytomegalovirus exposure and HLA in healthy donors. A multiplex PCR was run with 60 Vbeta primers and 13 Jbeta primers. The method was immunoSEQ multiplex PCR; TCRdb's version includes in-frame clones alone and lacks a portion of them. The sample records under 90,000 clones, roughly 72% being singletons. Source material: PBMCs. These receptor sequences come from a man in his forties in good health and CMV-seropositive.

The genes are TRBV27 and TRBJ2-2, with D perhaps TRBD1 (6 bases). Germline CDR1 is MNHEY and CDR2 is SMNVEV (reference sequence). The CDR3 has 14 amino acids. V shed 5 bases and J shed 5 bases, with 12 bases lying between them. The CDR3 is CASSPNRETGELFF. The CDR3 bases are TGTGCCAGCAGTCCTAACAGGGAAACCGGGGAGCTGTTTTTT.

CDR3 coding DNA: TGCGCCAGTCGGCCGGGGGGCGGTCACAATGAGCAGTTCTTC. Translating it yields CASRPGGGHNEQFF. This rearrangement joins TRBV10-2 to TRBJ2-1; D possibly corresponds to TRBD2 (7 bases). Per germline, CDR1 WSHSY and CDR2 SAAADI. The CDR3 runs to 14 residues. The V end was cut by 9 bases, the J end by 5 bases, with 17 bases between.

By sample share, this clone is medium-sized. This chain links TRBV14 with TRBJ2-2, with a tentative D call TRBD2 (5 bases). Germline values: CDR1 SGHDN, CDR2 FVKESK. This CDR3 region has 12 residues. V lost 7 bases and J 5 bases, leaving 8 bases between the germline ends. CDR3 DNA sequence: TGTGCCAGCATGGGAGCGACCGGGGAGCTGTTTTTT. It codes for CASMGATGELFF.

The rearrangement joins TRBV14 to TRBJ2-1, with a tentative D call TRBD2 (6 bases). Germline assignment: CDR1 SGHDN and CDR2 FVKESK. The V end lost 8 bases, the J end lost 5 bases, and 10 bases lay between the germline ends. This CDR3 comprises 12 residues. The CDR3 region is CASGGYDNEQFF. The CDR3 DNA reads as TGTGCCAGCGGGGGGTACGACAATGAGCAGTTCTTC.

This clone has just a few counts. V is TRBV7-9 and J is TRBJ1-2, with D unresolved. The CDR3 sequence is 12 residues long. The V and J ends lost 6 bases and 5 bases respectively, with 10 bases between them. Germline V lookup: CDR1 SEHNR, CDR2 FQNEAQ (reference sequence). The CDR3: CASSFRIYGYTF. In nucleotides, the CDR3 is TGTGCCAGCAGTTTTAGAATTTATGGCTACACCTTC. Full variable domain (outside the CDR3, taken from reference TRBV7-9 and TRBJ1-2): DTGVSQNPRHKITKRGQNVTFRCDPISEHNRLYWYRQTLGQGPEFLTYFQNEAQLEKSRLLSDRFSAERPKGSFSTLEIQRTEQGDSAMYLCASSFRIYGYTFGSGTRLTVV.

The rearrangement links TRBV2 to TRBJ2-3, with 7 bases identical to TRBD2. Germline V gives CDR1 SNHLY, CDR2 FYNNEI. The V gene end was trimmed by 3 bases and the J gene end by 0 bases; junction bases not matched to a gene: 18. The CDR3 sequence is 20 residues long. In nucleotides, the CDR3 is TGTGCCAGCAGTGAGACGTCTAGCGGAAATCCACAAATAAGCACAGATACGCAGTATTTT. It specifies CASSETSSGNPQISTDTQYF.